The entry below gives a single TCR beta chain sequence along with its context. Its cognate antigen is unknown. V shed 2 bases and J shed 5 bases, with 14 bases lying between them. From germline, CDR1 is SGHDT and CDR2 YYEEEE. The CDR3 length is 14 residues. PCR employed 60 Vbeta and 13 Jbeta primers. TCRdb keeps only in-frame clones here, not all; method: immunoSEQ multiplex PCR. Of roughly 120,000 clones in the sample, approximately 61% are singletons; the top ten hold 1.5% to 2%. This entry belongs to a study of cytomegalovirus exposure and HLA in healthy donors. Study overall: Among roughly 180 million T cells, an earlier analysis found roughly 100 million unique TCR beta sequences.

Study-level points and caveats: Apparent HLA restriction characterized most CMV-associated TCR beta chains in a later analysis.

This TCR was sampled from a man younger than 40 in good health and CMV-seropositive. The V gene is TRBV5-6, the J gene TRBJ2-7; tentative D call: TRBD2 (6 bases). Material: PBMCs. CDR3 sequence (DNA): TGTGCCAGCAGCTTCGACGGGAGTTCGGACGAGCAGTACTTC. Encoded protein: CASSFDGSSDEQYF.